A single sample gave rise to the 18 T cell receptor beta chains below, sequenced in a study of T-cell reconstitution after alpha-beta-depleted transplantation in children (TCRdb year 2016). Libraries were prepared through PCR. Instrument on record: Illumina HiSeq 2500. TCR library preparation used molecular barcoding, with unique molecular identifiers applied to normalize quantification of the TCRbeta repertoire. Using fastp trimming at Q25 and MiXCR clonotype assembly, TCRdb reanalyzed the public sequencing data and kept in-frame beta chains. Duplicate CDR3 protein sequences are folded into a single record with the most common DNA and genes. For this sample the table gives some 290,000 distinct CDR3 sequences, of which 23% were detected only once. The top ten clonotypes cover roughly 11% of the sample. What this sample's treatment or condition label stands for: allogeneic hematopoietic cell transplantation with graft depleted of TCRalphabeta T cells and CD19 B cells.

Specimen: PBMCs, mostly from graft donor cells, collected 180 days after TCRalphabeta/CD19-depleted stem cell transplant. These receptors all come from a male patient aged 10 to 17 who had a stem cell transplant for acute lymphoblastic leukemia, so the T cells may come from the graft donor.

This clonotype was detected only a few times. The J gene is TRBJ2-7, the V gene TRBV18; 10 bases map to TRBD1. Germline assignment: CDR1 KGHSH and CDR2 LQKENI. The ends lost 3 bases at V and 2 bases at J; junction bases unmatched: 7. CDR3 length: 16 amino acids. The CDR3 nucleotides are TGTGCCAGCTCACCCACGACAGGGGGCTTTACCTACGAGCAGTACTTC. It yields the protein CASSPTTGGFTYEQYF.

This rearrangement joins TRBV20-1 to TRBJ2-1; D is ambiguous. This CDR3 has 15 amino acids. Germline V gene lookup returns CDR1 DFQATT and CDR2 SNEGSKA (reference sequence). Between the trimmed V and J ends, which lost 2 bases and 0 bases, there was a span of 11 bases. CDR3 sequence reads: CSARRVGRSYNEQFF. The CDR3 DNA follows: TGCAGTGCTAGACGAGTCGGACGCTCCTACAATGAGCAGTTCTTC.

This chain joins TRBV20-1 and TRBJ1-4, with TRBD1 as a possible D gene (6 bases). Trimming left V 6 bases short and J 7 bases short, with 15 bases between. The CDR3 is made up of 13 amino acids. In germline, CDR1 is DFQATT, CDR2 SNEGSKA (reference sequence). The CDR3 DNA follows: TGCAGTGCCCCCGGGGGGGGCCGTGAAAAACTGTTTTTT. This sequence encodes CSAPGGGREKLFF.

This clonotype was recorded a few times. CDR3 DNA: TGTGCCAGCAGTTTAAACGTCCAGAATCAGCCCCAGCATTTT. This encodes CASSLNVQNQPQHF. This sequence joins TRBV28 and TRBJ1-5; unclear D gene. V gave up 2 bases and J gave up 4 bases, with 9 bases separating them. Germline CDR1 is MDHEN and CDR2 is SYDVKM. The CDR3 spans 14 residues.

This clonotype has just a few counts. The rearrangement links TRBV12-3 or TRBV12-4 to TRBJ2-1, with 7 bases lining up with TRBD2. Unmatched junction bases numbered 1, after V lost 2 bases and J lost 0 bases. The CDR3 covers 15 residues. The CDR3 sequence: CASSLWEGSYNEQFF. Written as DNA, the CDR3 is TGTGCCAGCAGTTTATGGGAGGGCTCCTACAATGAGCAGTTCTTC.

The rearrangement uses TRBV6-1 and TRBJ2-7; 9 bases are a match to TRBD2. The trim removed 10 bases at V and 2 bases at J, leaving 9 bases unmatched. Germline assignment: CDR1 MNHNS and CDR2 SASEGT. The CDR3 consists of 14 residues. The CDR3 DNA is TGTGCCACCGACGCTAGCGGGATCACCTACGAGCAGTACTTC. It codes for CATDASGITYEQYF.

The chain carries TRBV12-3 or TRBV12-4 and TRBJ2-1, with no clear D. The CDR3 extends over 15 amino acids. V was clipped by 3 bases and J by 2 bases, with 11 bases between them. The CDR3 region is CASSLGFGAYNEQFF. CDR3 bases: TGTGCCAGCAGTTTGGGCTTCGGAGCCTACAATGAGCAGTTCTTC.

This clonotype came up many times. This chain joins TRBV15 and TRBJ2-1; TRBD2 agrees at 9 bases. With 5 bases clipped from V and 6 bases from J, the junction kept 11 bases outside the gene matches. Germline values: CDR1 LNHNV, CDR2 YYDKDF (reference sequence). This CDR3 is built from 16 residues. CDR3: CATSSRAGGPVNEQFF. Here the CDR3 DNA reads TGTGCCACCAGCTCCCGGGCGGGAGGGCCTGTCAATGAGCAGTTCTTC. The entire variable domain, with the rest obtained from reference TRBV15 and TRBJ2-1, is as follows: DAMVIQNPRYQVTQFGKPVTLSCSQTLNHNVMYWYQQKSSQAPKLLFHYYDKDFNNEADTPDNFQSRRPNTSFCFLDIRSPGLGDTAMYLCATSSRAGGPVNEQFFGPGTRLTVL.

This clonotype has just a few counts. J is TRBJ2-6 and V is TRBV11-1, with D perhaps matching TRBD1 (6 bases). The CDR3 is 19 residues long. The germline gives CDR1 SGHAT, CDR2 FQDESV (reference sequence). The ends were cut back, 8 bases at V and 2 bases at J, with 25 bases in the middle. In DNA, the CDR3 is TGTGCCAGCCCCCTAAGGGGATCAGGTGGGGGCACTGGGGCCAACGTCCTGACTTTC. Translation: CASPLRGSGGGTGANVLTF.

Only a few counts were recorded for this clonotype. The CDR3 sequence: CASRDSNNSPLHF. CDR3 bases: TGCGCCAGCAGGGACAGTAATAATTCACCCCTCCACTTT. The J gene is TRBJ1-6, the V gene TRBV5-1; D possibly corresponds to TRBD1 (6 bases). CDR3 length: 13 residues. Germline CDR1 and CDR2: SGHRS and YFSETQ. V gave up 5 bases and J gave up 5 bases, with 8 bases separating them.

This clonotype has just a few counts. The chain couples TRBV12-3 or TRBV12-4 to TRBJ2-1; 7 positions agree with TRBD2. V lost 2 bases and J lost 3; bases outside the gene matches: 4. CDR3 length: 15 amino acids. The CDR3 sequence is CASSLSGGGYNEQFF. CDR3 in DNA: TGTGCCAGCAGTTTATCGGGAGGAGGCTACAATGAGCAGTTCTTC.

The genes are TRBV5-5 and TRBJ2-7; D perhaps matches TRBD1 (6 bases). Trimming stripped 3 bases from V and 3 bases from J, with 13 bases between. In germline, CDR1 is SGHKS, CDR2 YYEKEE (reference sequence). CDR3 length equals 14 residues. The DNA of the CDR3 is TGTGCCAGCAGCTCCTGGACAGCCAACTACGAGCAGTACTTC. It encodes CASSSWTANYEQYF.

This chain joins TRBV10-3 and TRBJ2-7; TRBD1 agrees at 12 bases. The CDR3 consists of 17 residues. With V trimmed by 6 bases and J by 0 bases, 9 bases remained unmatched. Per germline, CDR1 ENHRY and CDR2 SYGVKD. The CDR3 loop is CAISTGTGGVLSYEQYF. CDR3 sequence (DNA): TGTGCCATCAGCACCGGGACAGGGGGCGTCCTCTCCTACGAGCAGTACTTC.

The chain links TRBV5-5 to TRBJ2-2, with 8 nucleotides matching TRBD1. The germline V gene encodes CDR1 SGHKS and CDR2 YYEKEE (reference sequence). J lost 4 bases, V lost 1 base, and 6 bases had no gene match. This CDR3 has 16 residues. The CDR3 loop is CASSLHAGGPTGELFF. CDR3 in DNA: TGTGCCAGCAGCTTGCATGCAGGGGGCCCCACCGGGGAGCTGTTTTTT.

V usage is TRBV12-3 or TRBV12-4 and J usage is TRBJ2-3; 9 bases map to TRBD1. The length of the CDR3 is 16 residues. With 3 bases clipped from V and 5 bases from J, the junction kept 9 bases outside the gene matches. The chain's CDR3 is CASSFLTGGAGDTQYF. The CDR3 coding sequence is TGTGCCAGCAGTTTCCTTACAGGGGGCGCGGGAGATACGCAGTATTTT.

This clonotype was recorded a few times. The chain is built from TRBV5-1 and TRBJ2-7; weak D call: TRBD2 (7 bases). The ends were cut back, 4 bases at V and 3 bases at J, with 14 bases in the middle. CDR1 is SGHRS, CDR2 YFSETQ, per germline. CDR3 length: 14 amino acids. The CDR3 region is CASSGGANLYEQYF. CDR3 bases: TGCGCCAGCAGCGGGGGGGCTAACCTCTACGAGCAGTACTTC.

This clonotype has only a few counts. In DNA, the CDR3 is TGTGCCAGCAGCCACTGGACAGGGAACACTGAAGCTTTCTTT. Its protein product is CASSHWTGNTEAFF. The rearrangement links TRBV7-9 to TRBJ1-1, with 7 positions matching TRBD1. Germline V gives CDR1 SEHNR, CDR2 FQNEAQ (reference sequence). The CDR3 extends over 14 amino acids. Losses at the gene ends were 5 bases for V and 1 base for J; bases not matched to a gene: 4.

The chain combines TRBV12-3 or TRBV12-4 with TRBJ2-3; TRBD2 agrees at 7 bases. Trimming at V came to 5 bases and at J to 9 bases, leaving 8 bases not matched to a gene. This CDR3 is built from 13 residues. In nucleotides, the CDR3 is TGTGCCAGCAGTATATGGGGGGGGAGAACGCAGTATTTT. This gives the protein CASSIWGGRTQYF.